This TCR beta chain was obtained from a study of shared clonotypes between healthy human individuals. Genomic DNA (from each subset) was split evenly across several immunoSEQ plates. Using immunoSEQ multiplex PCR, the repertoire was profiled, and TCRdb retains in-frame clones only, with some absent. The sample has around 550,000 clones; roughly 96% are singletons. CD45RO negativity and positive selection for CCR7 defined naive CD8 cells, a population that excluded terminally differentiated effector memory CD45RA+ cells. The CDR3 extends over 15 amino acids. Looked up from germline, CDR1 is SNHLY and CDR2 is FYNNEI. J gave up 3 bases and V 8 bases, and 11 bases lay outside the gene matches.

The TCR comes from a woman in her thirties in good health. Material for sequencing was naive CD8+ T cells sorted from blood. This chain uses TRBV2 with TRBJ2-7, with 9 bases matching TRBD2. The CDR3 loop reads CASLPRAGGVYEQYF. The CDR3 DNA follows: TGTGCCAGCTTACCCAGGGCGGGAGGGGTCTACGAGCAGTACTTC.